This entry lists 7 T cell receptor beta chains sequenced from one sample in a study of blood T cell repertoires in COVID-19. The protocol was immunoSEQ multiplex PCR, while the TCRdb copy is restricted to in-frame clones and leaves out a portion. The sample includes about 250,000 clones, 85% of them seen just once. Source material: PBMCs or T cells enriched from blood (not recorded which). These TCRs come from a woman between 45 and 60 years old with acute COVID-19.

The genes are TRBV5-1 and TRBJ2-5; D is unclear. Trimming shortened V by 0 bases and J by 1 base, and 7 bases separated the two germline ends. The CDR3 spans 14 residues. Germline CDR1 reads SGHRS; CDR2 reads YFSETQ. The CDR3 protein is CASSLASGQETQYF. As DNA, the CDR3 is TGCGCCAGCAGCTTGGCGTCAGGCCAAGAGACCCAGTACTTC.

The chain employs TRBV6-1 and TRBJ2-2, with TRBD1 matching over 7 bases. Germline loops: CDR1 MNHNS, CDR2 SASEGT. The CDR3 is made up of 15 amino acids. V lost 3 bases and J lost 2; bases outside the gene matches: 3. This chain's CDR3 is CASSEGTANTGELFF. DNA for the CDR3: TGTGCCAGCAGTGAGGGGACAGCCAACACCGGGGAGCTGTTTTTT.

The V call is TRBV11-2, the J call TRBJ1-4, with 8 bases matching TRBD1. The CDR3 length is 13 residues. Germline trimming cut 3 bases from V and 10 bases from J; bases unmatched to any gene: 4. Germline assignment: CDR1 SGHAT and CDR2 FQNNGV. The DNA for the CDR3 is TGTGCCAGCAGCTTGGACAGGGTAGCAAAACTGTTTTTT. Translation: CASSLDRVAKLFF.

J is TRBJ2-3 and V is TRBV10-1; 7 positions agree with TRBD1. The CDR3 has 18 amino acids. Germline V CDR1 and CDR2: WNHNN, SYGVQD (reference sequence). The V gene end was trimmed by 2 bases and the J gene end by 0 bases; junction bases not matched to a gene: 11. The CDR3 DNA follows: TGCGCCAGCAGTGAGAGAGGGGGCACACCAACTAGCACAGATACGCAGTATTTT. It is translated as CASSERGGTPTSTDTQYF.

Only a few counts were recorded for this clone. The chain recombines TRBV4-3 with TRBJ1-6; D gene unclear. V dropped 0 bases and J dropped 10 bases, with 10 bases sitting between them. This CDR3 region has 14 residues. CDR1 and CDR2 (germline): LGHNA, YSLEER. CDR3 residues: CASSQDSQRSPLHF. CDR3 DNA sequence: TGCGCCAGCAGCCAAGATTCGCAGAGGTCACCCCTCCACTTT.

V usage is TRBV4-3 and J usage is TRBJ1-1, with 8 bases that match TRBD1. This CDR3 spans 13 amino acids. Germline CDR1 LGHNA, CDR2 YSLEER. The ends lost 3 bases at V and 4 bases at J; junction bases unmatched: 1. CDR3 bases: TGCGCCAGCAGCCATACAGGGGGCACTGAAGCTTTCTTT. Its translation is CASSHTGGTEAFF.

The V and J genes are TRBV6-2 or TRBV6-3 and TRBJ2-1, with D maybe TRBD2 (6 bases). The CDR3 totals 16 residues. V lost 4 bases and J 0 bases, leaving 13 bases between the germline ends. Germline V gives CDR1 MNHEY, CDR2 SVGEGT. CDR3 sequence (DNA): TGTGCCAGCAGTTCAATAGCGGCGAGCTCCTACAATGAGCAGTTCTTC. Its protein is CASSSIAASSYNEQFF.